This T cell receptor (beta chain) emerged from a study of cytomegalovirus exposure and HLA in healthy donors. The study's findings and limits: The authors excluded some V segments, including TRBV6-2 and TRBV6-3, as indistinguishable. The study carried out a later analysis of TCR beta sequences. It associated 16,951 of them with specific HLA alleles at a false discovery rate of 0.05. A later analysis revealed that TCR association rates differed between HLA loci, peaking at DRB1 and bottoming out at HLA-C.

Remarks on this clone: The antigen remains unidentified.

This CDR3 comprises 17 residues. The germline V gene has CDR1 MDHEN and CDR2 SYDVKM. Trimming took off 3 bases at V and 7 bases at J, with 24 bases between the two ends. 13 Jbeta primers and 60 Vbeta primers were used for the PCR. Method: immunoSEQ multiplex PCR; TCRdb's copy keeps in-frame clones and lacks some. This sample yields 55,000 to 70,000 clones, of which 55% to 65% are seen a single time; around 3% belongs to the top ten. The source is a woman aged 45-65 years in good health and CMV-seronegative. The gene calls are TRBV28 and TRBJ1-2, with D maybe TRBD1 (5 bases). Sequencing was performed on PBMCs. The CDR3 spells CASSFIGMGLPGRGYTF. DNA of the CDR3: TGTGCCAGCAGTTTTATTGGGATGGGACTCCCCGGCCGTGGCTACACCTTC.